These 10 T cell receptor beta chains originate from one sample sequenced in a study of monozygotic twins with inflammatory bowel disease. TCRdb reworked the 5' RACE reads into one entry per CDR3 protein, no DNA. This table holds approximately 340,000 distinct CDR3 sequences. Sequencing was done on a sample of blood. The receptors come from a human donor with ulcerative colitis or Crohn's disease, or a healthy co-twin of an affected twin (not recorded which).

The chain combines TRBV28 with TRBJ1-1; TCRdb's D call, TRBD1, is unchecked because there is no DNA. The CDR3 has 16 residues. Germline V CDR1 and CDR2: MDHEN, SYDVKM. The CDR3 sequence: CASSPGRQGWNTEAFF.

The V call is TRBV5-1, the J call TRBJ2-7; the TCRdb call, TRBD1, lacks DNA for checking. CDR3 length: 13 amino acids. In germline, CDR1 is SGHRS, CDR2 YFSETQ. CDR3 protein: CASSRDGGYEQYF.

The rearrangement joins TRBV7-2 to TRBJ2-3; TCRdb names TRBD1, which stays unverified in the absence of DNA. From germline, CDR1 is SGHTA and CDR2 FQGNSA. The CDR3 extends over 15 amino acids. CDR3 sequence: CASSLARGEPDTQYF.

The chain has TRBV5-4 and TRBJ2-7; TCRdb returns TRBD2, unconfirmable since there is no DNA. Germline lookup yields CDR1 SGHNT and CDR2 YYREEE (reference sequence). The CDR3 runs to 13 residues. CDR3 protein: CASSLLLAGEQYF.

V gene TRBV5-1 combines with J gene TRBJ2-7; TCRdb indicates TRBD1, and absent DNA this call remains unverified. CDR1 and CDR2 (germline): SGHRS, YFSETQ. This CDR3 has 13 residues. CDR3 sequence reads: CASSPDGHYEQYF.

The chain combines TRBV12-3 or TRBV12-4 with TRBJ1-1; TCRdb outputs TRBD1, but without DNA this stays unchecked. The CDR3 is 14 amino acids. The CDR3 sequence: CASSLGQGIGEAFF.

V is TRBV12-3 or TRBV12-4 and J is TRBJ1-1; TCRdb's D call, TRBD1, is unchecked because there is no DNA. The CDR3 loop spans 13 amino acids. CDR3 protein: CTIGDRSNTEAFF.

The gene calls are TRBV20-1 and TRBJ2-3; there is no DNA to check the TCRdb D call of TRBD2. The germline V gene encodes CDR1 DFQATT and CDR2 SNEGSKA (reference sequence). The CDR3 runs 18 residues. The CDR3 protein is CSASPGTSGTTSTDTQYF.

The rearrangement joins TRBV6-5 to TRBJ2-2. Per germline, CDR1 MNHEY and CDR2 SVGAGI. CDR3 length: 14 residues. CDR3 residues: CASSYSEISGMLFF.

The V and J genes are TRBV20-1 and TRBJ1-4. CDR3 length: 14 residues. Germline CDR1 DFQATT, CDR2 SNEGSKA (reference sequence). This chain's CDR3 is CSARDLGKAEKLFF.